The 16 T cell receptor beta chains given below trace back to one sample, sequenced in a study of cytomegalovirus exposure and HLA in healthy donors. PCR amplification relied on 60 Vbeta primers (plus 13 Jbeta primers). Some clones are missing from TCRdb's copy, which holds only in-frame ones; the method was immunoSEQ multiplex PCR. In the table there are 75,000 to 90,000 clones, 63% of which are singletons. Sequences were obtained from PBMCs. Every receptor here comes from a woman in her forties in good health and CMV-seropositive.

V and J are TRBV6-6 and TRBJ2-1, with 8 bases identical to TRBD1. This CDR3 comprises 15 residues. From germline, CDR1 is MNHNY and CDR2 SVGAGI (reference sequence). J gave up 3 bases and V 5 bases, and 6 bases lay outside the gene matches. CDR3 bases: TGTGCCAGCAGTACCCGGACAGGGATCTACAATGAGCAGTTCTTC. This gives the protein CASSTRTGIYNEQFF.

By share, this clone counts as medium-sized (0.01 to 0.1%). The chain employs TRBV30 and TRBJ1-4, with 7 bases aligning to TRBD1. The CDR3 loop spans 16 amino acids. V trimming: 3 bases; J trimming: 2 bases; junction bases outside the gene matches: 9. Per the germline V gene, CDR1 is GTSNPN and CDR2 is SVGIG (reference sequence). CDR3 amino acids: CAWRGQGGSTNEKLFF. CDR3 nucleotide sequence: TGTGCCTGGAGGGGCCAGGGGGGAAGTACTAATGAAAAACTGTTTTTT. The variable domain in full, with the rest retrieved from reference TRBV30 and TRBJ1-4, is SQTIHQWPATLVQPVGSPLSLECTVEGTSNPNLYWYRQAAGRGLQLLFYSVGIGQISSEVPQNLSASRPQDRQFILSSKKLLLSDSGFYLCAWRGQGGSTNEKLFFGSGTQLSVL.

CDR3 in amino acids: CASSEEDGSRDTQYF. CDR3 nucleotide sequence: TGTGCCAGCAGTGAAGAAGACGGATCTAGGGATACGCAGTATTTT. The rearrangement links TRBV2 to TRBJ2-3, with unresolved D. The germline gives CDR1 SNHLY, CDR2 FYNNEI. Trimming removed 1 base at V and 6 bases at J, with 14 bases between. This CDR3 comprises 15 residues. Combining the CDR3 with reference TRBV2 and TRBJ2-3 gives the whole variable domain EPEVTQTPSHQVTQMGQEVILRCVPISNHLYFYWYRQILGQKVEFLVSFYNNEISEKSEIFDDQFSVERPDGSNFTLKIRSTKLEDSAMYFCASSEEDGSRDTQYFGPGTRLTVL.

The V call is TRBV6-6, the J call TRBJ1-2; maybe TRBD1 (6 bases). CDR3 length equals 12 residues. The germline V and J ends were trimmed by 6 bases and 2 bases, with 7 bases remaining between them. Germline CDR1 reads MNHNY; CDR2 reads SVGAGI (reference sequence). CDR3: CASRDRNYGYTF. The CDR3 region has the DNA TGTGCCAGCAGGGACAGAAACTATGGCTACACCTTC.

Here the CDR3 DNA reads TGTGCCAGCAGCCAACGAGGCAGGGGCCGTCGGACTGAAGCTTTCTTT. Translating it yields CASSQRGRGRRTEAFF. The V and J genes are TRBV4-2 and TRBJ1-1, with D possibly matching TRBD1 (6 bases). Germline CDR1 reads LGHNA; CDR2 reads YNFKEQ. CDR3 length: 16 residues. Trimming pared 2 bases from V and 5 bases from J, leaving 18 bases between.

The chain employs TRBV7-2 and TRBJ1-5, with TRBD1 as a possible D gene (6 bases). The CDR3 extends over 15 amino acids. In germline, CDR1 is SGHTA, CDR2 FQGNSA. Trimming shortened V by 5 bases and J by 7 bases, and 18 bases separated the two germline ends. CDR3 region: CASSPSRGAQQPQHF. CDR3 DNA sequence: TGTGCCAGCAGCCCCTCCAGGGGCGCACAGCAGCCCCAGCATTTT.

This chain joins TRBV7-9 and TRBJ1-5, with D uncertain. CDR1 and CDR2 from the germline V gene are SEHNR and FQNEAQ (reference sequence). The CDR3 loop spans 12 amino acids. V was cut by 4 bases and J by 13 bases, with 14 bases left in between. The CDR3 region is CASSSASDLQHF. The CDR3 bases are TGTGCCAGCAGCTCAGCTTCAGATTTGCAGCATTTT.

The V call is TRBV5-6, the J call TRBJ1-4, with a possible D match to TRBD1 (6 bases). CDR1 and CDR2 (germline): SGHDT, YYEEEE. Trimming shortened V by 0 bases and J by 4 bases, and 7 bases separated the two germline ends. The CDR3 length is 14 residues. CDR3 in amino acids: CASSLAQGNEKLFF. The DNA of the CDR3 is TGTGCCAGCAGCTTGGCACAGGGTAATGAAAAACTGTTTTTT.

V gene TRBV28 combines with J gene TRBJ1-1; 11 bases map to TRBD1. The germline gives CDR1 MDHEN, CDR2 SYDVKM. The CDR3 spans 12 residues. CDR3 sequence: CAGGTGGTEAFF. The DNA for the CDR3 is TGTGCGGGGGGGACAGGGGGCACTGAAGCTTTCTTT. Combining the CDR3 with reference TRBV28 and TRBJ1-1 gives the whole variable domain DVKVTQSSRYLVKRTGEKVFLECVQDMDHENMFWYRQDPGLGLRLIYFSYDVKMKEKGDIPEGYSVSREKKERFSLILESASTNQTSMYLCAGGTGGTEAFFGQGTRLTVV.

This clone was seen a handful of times. The rearrangement links TRBV19 to TRBJ2-5, with 9 bases matching TRBD1. The germline V gene has CDR1 LNHDA and CDR2 SQIVND (reference sequence). Trimming cost V 5 bases and J 5 bases; bases outside gene matches: 3. CDR3 length equals 13 residues. The CDR3 reads CASSGTGKETQYF. CDR3 coding DNA: TGTGCCAGTAGTGGGACAGGGAAGGAGACCCAGTACTTC. Variable domain in full (rest from reference TRBV19 and TRBJ2-5): DGGITQSPKYLFRKEGQNVTLSCEQNLNHDAMYWYRQDPGQGLRLIYYSQIVNDFQKGDIAEGYSVSREKKESFPLTVTSAQKNPTAFYLCASSGTGKETQYFGPGTRLLVL.

The chain has TRBV18 and TRBJ1-3; 11 bases are a match to TRBD1. V shed 2 bases and J 0 bases; nucleotides not matched to a gene: 9. This CDR3 has 19 residues. The V gene's germline CDR1 is KGHSH and CDR2 LQKENI. Written as DNA, the CDR3 is TGTGCCAGCTCACCATTCGGGACAGGGGGACCAAGCTCTGGAAACACCATATATTTT. It translates to CASSPFGTGGPSSGNTIYF.

The chain recombines TRBV11-2 with TRBJ2-5; no definite D call. Trimming left V 8 bases short and J 0 bases short, with 7 bases between. Per the germline V gene, CDR1 is SGHAT and CDR2 is FQNNGV. The CDR3 covers 12 residues. This CDR3 is CASREYQETQYF. In DNA form, the CDR3 reads TGTGCCAGCCGAGAGTACCAAGAGACCCAGTACTTC.

This clone was observed a handful of times. One junction end disagrees with the germline gene, perhaps due to a read error. The J gene is TRBJ1-3, the V gene TRBV7-2; TRBD1 matches 7 bases. The germline V gene encodes CDR1 SGHTA and CDR2 FQGNSA. The CDR3 contains 16 residues. CDR3 in DNA: TGTGCCAGCTGCTTCAGACAGGGCAGCTCTGGAAACACCATATATTTT. This sequence encodes CASCFRQGSSGNTIYF. The complete variable domain, with remaining parts taken from reference TRBV7-2 and TRBJ1-3, reads GAGVSQSPSNKVTEKGKDVELRCDPISGHTALYWYRQSLGQGLEFLIYFQGNSAPDKSGLPSDRFSAERTGGSVSTLTIQRTQQEDSAVYLCASCFRQGSSGNTIYFGEGSWLTVV.

This chain uses TRBV7-2 with TRBJ1-5; D ambiguous. Trimming cost V 4 bases and J 9 bases, with 10 bases left between them. The germline gives CDR1 SGHTA, CDR2 FQGNSA. This CDR3 is 12 amino acids long. The CDR3 DNA is TGTGCCAGCAGCTCCGAGGCCCGGCCCCAGCATTTT. As protein: CASSSEARPQHF.

This clone was recorded only once. The chain couples TRBV7-9 to TRBJ2-7; perhaps TRBD2 as D (5 bases). V shed 5 bases and J shed 2 bases, with 19 bases lying between them. Germline CDR1 reads SEHNR; CDR2 reads FQNEAQ (reference sequence). The CDR3 totals 16 residues. DNA of the CDR3: TGTGCCAGCAGCGGGGAAGGGAGCGGCGCTACCTACGAGCAGTACTTC. Translated, it gives CASSGEGSGATYEQYF.

The gene calls are TRBV11-2 and TRBJ2-2; 7 bases are a match to TRBD2. Germline lookup yields CDR1 SGHAT and CDR2 FQNNGV. The CDR3 has 13 amino acids. After removal of 7 bases from V and 12 bases from J, the junction contained 11 bases not matched to a gene. The CDR3 region is CASIPRGRGKLFF. The CDR3 nucleotides are TGTGCCAGCATCCCTCGGGGGAGGGGAAAGCTGTTTTTT.